The 24 T cell receptor beta chains reported below all come from one sample, sequenced in a study of cytomegalovirus exposure and HLA in healthy donors. PCR involved 60 Vbeta and 13 Jbeta primers. Sequenced by immunoSEQ multiplex PCR; TCRdb stores in-frame clones only, minus some. Of 200,000 to 250,000 clones listed, roughly 88% are singletons. The sample comprised PBMCs. All receptors come from a boy between 2 and 10 years old in good health and CMV-seronegative.

The rearrangement links TRBV9 to TRBJ1-5, with 11 nucleotides matching TRBD1. Unmatched junction bases numbered 1, after V lost 3 bases and J lost 5 bases. This CDR3 has 14 residues. Germline V lookup: CDR1 SGDLS, CDR2 YYNGEE. CDR3 nucleotide sequence: TGTGCCAGCAGCGCGGGACAGGGGGATCAGCCCCAGCATTTT. This translates into CASSAGQGDQPQHF.

In its sample, this clone was seen a few times. This chain connects TRBV6-1 to TRBJ1-4; tentatively, D is TRBD1 (6 bases). The CDR3 runs to 15 residues. V lost 2 bases, J lost 7 bases, and 14 bases lay in between. Germline-derived CDR1 and CDR2 are MNHNS and SASEGT. CDR3 coding DNA: TGTGCCAGCAGTGAATATACAGGGAAGGGTGAAAAACTGTTTTTT. Amino acid sequence: CASSEYTGKGEKLFF.

The V call is TRBV27, the J call TRBJ2-3; D remains ambiguous. The CDR3 contains 14 residues. CDR1 and CDR2 from the germline V gene are MNHEY and SMNVEV (reference sequence). With 3 bases removed from V and 2 bases from J, the gap between germline ends came to 9 bases. DNA of the CDR3: TGTGCCAGCAGTTTGAACAGTTTCACAGATACGCAGTATTTT. This translates into CASSLNSFTDTQYF.

The chain carries TRBV28 and TRBJ2-5, with TRBD2 matching 11 bases. The CDR3 is 16 amino acids. The V segment lost 5 bases and the J segment 4 bases; nucleotides outside the gene matches: 9. Germline values: CDR1 MDHEN, CDR2 SYDVKM. The CDR3 is CASSSVIAGGGETQYF. The CDR3 nucleotides are TGTGCCAGCAGTAGCGTCATAGCGGGAGGGGGAGAGACCCAGTACTTC. Full variable domain (rest looked up from reference TRBV28 and TRBJ2-5): DVKVTQSSRYLVKRTGEKVFLECVQDMDHENMFWYRQDPGLGLRLIYFSYDVKMKEKGDIPEGYSVSREKKERFSLILESASTNQTSMYLCASSSVIAGGGETQYFGPGTRLLVL.

V gene TRBV5-1 combines with J gene TRBJ2-7; 9 bases are a match to TRBD1. Germline values: CDR1 SGHRS, CDR2 YFSETQ. The CDR3 is made up of 16 amino acids. V shed 1 base and J 9 bases; nucleotides not matched to a gene: 14. The CDR3: CASSLSGTGTPHLQYF. The CDR3 DNA follows: TGCGCCAGCAGCTTGTCCGGGACAGGGACCCCTCATCTGCAGTACTTC. The full variable domain, in which reference TRBV5-1 and TRBJ2-7 provide the parts outside the CDR3, is KAGVTQTPRYLIKTRGQQVTLSCSPISGHRSVSWYQQTPGQGLQFLFEYFSETQRNKGNFPGRFSGRQFSNSRSEMNVSTLELGDSALYLCASSLSGTGTPHLQYFGPGTRLTVT.

The DNA for the CDR3 is TGTGCCAGCAGCCAAGAATCGGTAGGAAGCGGGGGTTCTGAGCAGTTCTTC. Residues: CASSQESVGSGGSEQFF. The chain links TRBV4-2 to TRBJ2-1, with 8 bases lining up with TRBD2. With V trimmed by 0 bases and J by 9 bases, 13 bases remained unmatched. Germline CDR1 and CDR2: LGHNA and YNFKEQ. The CDR3 has 17 amino acids.

V is TRBV18 and J is TRBJ1-1; 11 bases map to TRBD1. This CDR3 contains 15 residues. Germline lookup yields CDR1 KGHSH and CDR2 LQKENI. V was clipped by 2 bases and J by 4 bases; unmatched bases: 3. CDR3 sequence reads: CASSPGTGGTTEAFF. DNA of the CDR3: TGTGCCAGCTCACCAGGGACAGGGGGGACCACTGAAGCTTTCTTT.

The J gene is TRBJ2-5, the V gene TRBV9; a weak D match, TRBD1 (5 bases). The CDR3 is 14 amino acids. Germline values: CDR1 SGDLS, CDR2 YYNGEE. V shed 6 bases and J shed 1 base, with 13 bases lying between them. CDR3 DNA sequence: TGTGCCAGCAACCACGACAGTTCCCAAGAGACCCAGTACTTC. This encodes CASNHDSSQETQYF.

The chain is built from TRBV7-9 and TRBJ1-6; D ambiguous. Per the germline V gene, CDR1 is SEHNR and CDR2 is FQNEAQ (reference sequence). This CDR3 region has 14 residues. V lost 8 bases and J lost 10, with 18 bases in between. CDR3 sequence: CASAPGSQGSPLHF. The CDR3 bases are TGTGCCAGCGCTCCGGGGTCCCAAGGCTCACCCCTCCACTTT.

As DNA, the CDR3 is TGTGCCAGCAGCTGGGACAGGGACACTGAAGCTTTCTTT. Encoded protein: CASSWDRDTEAFF. This chain uses TRBV5-5 with TRBJ1-1, with 9 bases identical to TRBD1. V dropped 3 bases and J dropped 3; count of bases not matched to a gene: 0. There are 13 residues in the CDR3. Germline assignment: CDR1 SGHKS and CDR2 YYEKEE (reference sequence).

This chain joins TRBV30 and TRBJ2-2; 9 bases are shared with TRBD2. V was pared by 4 bases and J by 7 bases, with 7 bases of the junction left unmatched. CDR3 length equals 14 residues. Germline CDR1 and CDR2: GTSNPN and SVGIG (reference sequence). CDR3 sequence: CAWMWALAGGELFF. For the CDR3, the DNA is TGTGCCTGGATGTGGGCACTAGCGGGCGGGGAGCTGTTTTTT.

This chain connects TRBV5-6 to TRBJ2-6; TRBD2 agrees at 8 bases. Germline V gene data show CDR1 as SGHDT and CDR2 as YYEEEE. The J segment lost 0 bases and the V segment lost 4 bases, leaving 9 bases of the junction unmatched. The CDR3 consists of 18 residues. The DNA of the CDR3 is TGTGCCAGCAGCCTACTAGCGGCGTTTACCTCTGGGGCCAACGTCCTGACTTTC. Translation gives CASSLLAAFTSGANVLTF.

This rearrangement joins TRBV25-1 to TRBJ2-5, with 11 positions matching TRBD2. The CDR3 covers 16 residues. V dropped 1 base and J dropped 4; count of bases not matched to a gene: 5. The germline gives CDR1 MGHDK, CDR2 SYGVNS. Here the CDR3 DNA reads TGTGCCAGCAGTGAATCAACTAGCGGGAGCTCAGAGACCCAGTACTTC. Protein product: CASSESTSGSSETQYF.

This chain uses TRBV5-6 with TRBJ2-1; 9 nucleotides align to TRBD1. The CDR3 extends over 15 amino acids. J was trimmed by 0 bases and V by 6 bases; bases with no gene match: 4. CDR1 SGHDT and CDR2 YYEEEE come from the germline V gene. CDR3 amino acids: CASTWGQGSYNEQFF. The CDR3, as DNA: TGTGCCAGCACCTGGGGACAGGGCTCCTACAATGAGCAGTTCTTC.

Points on this clone: At one end the junction does not follow the germline gene, possibly because of a read error. V is TRBV11-2 and J is TRBJ2-3; 10 nucleotides line up with TRBD2. The CDR3 extends over 14 amino acids. From germline, CDR1 is SGHAT and CDR2 FQNNGV. The CDR3 DNA reads as TGTGCCAGCAGTTTAGCGGGGGGCGGAGATACGCAGTATTTT. This codes for CASSLAGGGDTQYF.

This chain links TRBV25-1 with TRBJ2-1, with D maybe TRBD1 (5 bases). Deletions cut 2 bases from V and 9 bases from J, with 14 bases between. This CDR3 region has 14 residues. The V gene's germline CDR1 is MGHDK and CDR2 SYGVNS. For the CDR3, the DNA is TGTGCCAGCAGTGAAGGCAGTCCCAGGGCTGAGCAGTTCTTC. It specifies CASSEGSPRAEQFF.

The gene calls are TRBV2 and TRBJ1-2; D gene uncertain. The CDR3 spans 11 residues. Trimming cost V 5 bases and J 5 bases, with 6 bases left between them. Germline V gives CDR1 SNHLY, CDR2 FYNNEI. The CDR3 here is CASSHSYGYTF. The CDR3 DNA sequence: TGTGCCAGCAGTCACTCTTATGGCTACACCTTC.

This clone appeared once. The J gene is TRBJ1-2, the V gene TRBV29-1, with a weak D call TRBD1 (5 bases). V was shortened by 1 base and J by 6 bases, with 12 bases between the two germline ends. The CDR3 contains 13 residues. In germline, CDR1 is SQVTM, CDR2 ANQGSEA. CDR3 protein: CSVEARDGDGYTF. In DNA, the CDR3 is TGCAGCGTTGAAGCGCGGGACGGAGATGGCTACACCTTC.

The V gene is TRBV6-6, the J gene TRBJ1-1; D is possibly TRBD1 (5 bases). Trimming pared 7 bases from V and 3 bases from J, leaving 21 bases between. The CDR3 is 16 amino acids. CDR1 and CDR2 (germline): MNHNY, SVGAGI (reference sequence). The CDR3 here is CASTQGVRVRDTEAFF. CDR3 bases: TGTGCCAGCACCCAAGGGGTCAGGGTACGGGACACTGAAGCTTTCTTT.

There are a few counts of this clone. The gene calls are TRBV5-5 and TRBJ1-5, with TRBD1 identical over 8 bases. The CDR3 contains 15 residues. Per germline, CDR1 SGHKS and CDR2 YYEKEE (reference sequence). Unmatched junction bases numbered 9, after V lost 3 bases and J lost 7 bases. The CDR3 sequence: CASSSHGQGGQPQHF. CDR3 DNA: TGTGCCAGCAGCTCTCACGGACAGGGCGGCCAGCCCCAGCATTTT.

This sequence joins TRBV5-4 and TRBJ1-6; 8 nucleotides agree with TRBD1. The germline CDR1 and CDR2 sequences are SGHNT and YYREEE (reference sequence). V lost 0 bases, J lost 9 bases, and 2 bases stayed unmatched. CDR3 length equals 14 residues. CDR3 in DNA: TGTGCCAGCAGCTTGGCAGGGGGCGTTTCACCCCTCCACTTT. It is translated as CASSLAGGVSPLHF. The whole variable domain, remainder taken from reference TRBV5-4 and TRBJ1-6, is ETGVTQSPTHLIKTRGQQVTLRCSSQSGHNTVSWYQQALGQGPQFIFQYYREEENGRGNFPPRFSGLQFPNYSSELNVNALELDDSALYLCASSLAGGVSPLHFGNGTRLTVT.

The V call is TRBV13, the J call TRBJ2-2; 8 nucleotides align to TRBD1. After removal of 4 bases from V and 3 bases from J, the junction contained 7 bases not matched to a gene. CDR3 length: 16 residues. Germline CDR1 reads PRHDT; CDR2 reads FYEKMQ (reference sequence). The CDR3 protein is CASSSRQGPDTGELFF. The DNA of the CDR3 is TGTGCCAGCAGCTCCCGACAGGGGCCGGACACCGGGGAGCTGTTTTTT.

V and J are TRBV29-1 and TRBJ2-5; 7 nucleotides match TRBD2. The germline V gene has CDR1 SQVTM and CDR2 ANQGSEA. V lost 7 bases to trimming and J lost 5 bases; unmatched junction nucleotides: 4. The CDR3 is 11 residues long. DNA of the CDR3: TGCAGCGGCGGGAGAGGGGAGACCCAGTACTTC. Amino acid sequence: CSGGRGETQYF.

DNA of the CDR3: TGTGCCAGCAGTGACATCCAAAACTATGGCTACACCTTC. Encoded protein: CASSDIQNYGYTF. The chain has TRBV2 and TRBJ1-2; the D is unclear. V was shortened by 3 bases and J by 2 bases, with 7 bases between the two germline ends. The germline gives CDR1 SNHLY, CDR2 FYNNEI. The CDR3 loop spans 13 amino acids.